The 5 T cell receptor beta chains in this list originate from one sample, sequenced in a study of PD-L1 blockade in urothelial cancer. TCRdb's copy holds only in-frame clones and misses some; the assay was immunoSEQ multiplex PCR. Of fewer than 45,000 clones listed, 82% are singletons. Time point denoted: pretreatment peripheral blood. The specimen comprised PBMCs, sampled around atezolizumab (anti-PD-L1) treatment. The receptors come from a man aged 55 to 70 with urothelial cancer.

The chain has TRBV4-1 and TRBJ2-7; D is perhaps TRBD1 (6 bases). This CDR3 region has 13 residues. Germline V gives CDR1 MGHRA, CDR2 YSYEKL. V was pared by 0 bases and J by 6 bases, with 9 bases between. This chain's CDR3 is CASSQEARGEQYF. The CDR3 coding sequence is TGCGCCAGCAGCCAAGAGGCCAGGGGCGAGCAGTACTTC.

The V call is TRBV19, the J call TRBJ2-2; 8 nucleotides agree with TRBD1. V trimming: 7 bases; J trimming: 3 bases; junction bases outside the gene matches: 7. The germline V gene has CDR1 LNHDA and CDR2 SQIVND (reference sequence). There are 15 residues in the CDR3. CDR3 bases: TGTGCCAGTACCCAACCGGACAGGGACACCGGGGAGCTGTTTTTT. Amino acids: CASTQPDRDTGELFF.

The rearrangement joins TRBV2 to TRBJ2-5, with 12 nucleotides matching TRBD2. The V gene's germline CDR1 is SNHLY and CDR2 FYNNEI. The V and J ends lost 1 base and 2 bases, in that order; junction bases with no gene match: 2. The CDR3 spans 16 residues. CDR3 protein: CASSEGLAGGQETQYF. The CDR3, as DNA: TGTGCCAGCAGTGAAGGGCTAGCGGGGGGGCAAGAGACCCAGTACTTC.

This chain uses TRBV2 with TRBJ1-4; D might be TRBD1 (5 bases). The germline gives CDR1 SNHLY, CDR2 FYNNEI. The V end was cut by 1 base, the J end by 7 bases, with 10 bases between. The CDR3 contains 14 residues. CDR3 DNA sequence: TGTGCCAGCAGTGAAGAGGGGTGGAGTGAAAAACTGTTTTTT. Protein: CASSEEGWSEKLFF.

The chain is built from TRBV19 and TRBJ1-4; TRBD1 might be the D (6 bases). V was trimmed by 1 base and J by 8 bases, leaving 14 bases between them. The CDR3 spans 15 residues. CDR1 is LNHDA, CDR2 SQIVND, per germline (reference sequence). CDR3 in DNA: TGTGCCAGTAGTATAGTCGGGGGGCCGGGGGAAAAACTGTTTTTT. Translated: CASSIVGGPGEKLFF.